A single sample is the source of the 20 T cell receptor beta chains below, sequenced in a study of blood T cells in healthy people across ages. Alongside a J-beta primer mix, a sample-barcoded 5' primer served in a second PCR lasting roughly 6 to 11 cycles. A single record per CDR3 protein comes from TCRdb applying MiXCR to the 5' RACE reads. The sample has around 650,000 distinct CDR3 sequences; 40% to 45% are singletons. The sample comprised blood. Every receptor here comes from an elderly man in good health.

The sample holds a few counts of this clonotype. The chain links TRBV18 to TRBJ2-5, with no clear D. CDR1 is KGHSH and CDR2 is LQKENI in the germline V gene. V shed 1 base and J shed 5 bases, with 11 bases lying between them. CDR3 size: 14 residues. Here the CDR3 DNA reads TGTGCCAGCTCACCACAGAAGGGCAGGGAGACCCAGTACTTC. This translates into CASSPQKGRETQYF.

The sample holds many counts of this clonotype. The genes are TRBV20-1 and TRBJ2-5; TRBD1 matches at 12 bases. The germline V gene has CDR1 DFQATT and CDR2 SNEGSKA (reference sequence). CDR3 length: 15 amino acids. With V trimmed by 5 bases and J by 5 bases, 9 bases remained unmatched. DNA of the CDR3: TGCAGTGCTGCCATTGGGACAGGGGGCTGGGAGACCCAGTACTTC. Encoded protein: CSAAIGTGGWETQYF.

The rearrangement links TRBV18 to TRBJ1-2; possible D gene TRBD1, 5 bases. The CDR3 totals 14 residues. Germline CDR1 KGHSH, CDR2 LQKENI. V was shortened by 3 bases and J by 4 bases, with 12 bases between the two germline ends. The CDR3 is CASSPGEGFYGYTF. CDR3 coding DNA: TGTGCCAGCTCACCTGGCGAGGGGTTCTATGGCTACACCTTC.

The V call is TRBV28, the J call TRBJ2-2; 11 positions agree with TRBD2. The CDR3 consists of 16 residues. V was pared by 7 bases and J by 2 bases, with 6 bases of the junction left unmatched. Germline values: CDR1 MDHEN, CDR2 SYDVKM. The CDR3 DNA reads as TGTGCCAGCATCATTAGCGGGAGGGGAAACACCGGGGAGCTGTTTTTT. This translates into CASIISGRGNTGELFF. Variable domain in full (rest from reference TRBV28 and TRBJ2-2): DVKVTQSSRYLVKRTGEKVFLECVQDMDHENMFWYRQDPGLGLRLIYFSYDVKMKEKGDIPEGYSVSREKKERFSLILESASTNQTSMYLCASIISGRGNTGELFFGEGSRLTVL.

The rearrangement links TRBV7-2 to TRBJ2-7; no firm D call. The better agreement between TRBJ2-1 and the DNA end casts doubt on the J call. Germline V gene lookup returns CDR1 SGHTA and CDR2 FQGNSA. There are 13 residues in the CDR3. Here the CDR3 reads CASSLQHRYEQFF. The CDR3 DNA sequence: TGTGCCAGCAGCTTACAACACCGTTACGAGCAGTTCTTC.

The chain recombines TRBV20-1 with TRBJ2-3; 7 bases fit TRBD1. The CDR3 spans 15 residues. Germline-derived CDR1 and CDR2 are DFQATT and SNEGSKA (reference sequence). J lost 3 bases, V lost 2 bases, and 8 bases had no gene match. CDR3 in DNA: TGCAGTGCTAGAAAGACAGGGATGGAGACAGATACGCAGTATTTT. Translating gives CSARKTGMETDTQYF.

The rearrangement links TRBV24-1 to TRBJ2-5; the match to TRBD1 covers 8 bases. The J call could be wrong; TRBJ2-7 is a better fit for the DNA end. The V gene's germline CDR1 is KGHDR and CDR2 SFDVKD. This CDR3 comprises 15 residues. The CDR3 DNA follows: TGTGCCACCAGTGATGCGACAGGGGATCGGAACGAGCAGTACTTC. As protein: CATSDATGDRNEQYF.

This clonotype appeared once. An end of the junction differs from the germline gene, which may be a read error. This chain connects TRBV10-3 to TRBJ2-7; 15 positions agree with TRBD2. The CDR3 consists of 14 residues. Germline V gene sequence: CDR1 ENHRY, CDR2 SYGVKD. The CDR3 region is CAIGLAGGPYGQYF. For the CDR3, the DNA is TGTGCCATCGGACTAGCGGGAGGGCCCTACGGGCAGTACTTC.

This rearrangement joins TRBV4-3 to TRBJ2-5, with 8 bases lining up with TRBD2. Germline V gene sequence: CDR1 LGHNA, CDR2 YSLEER. V dropped 4 bases and J dropped 4; count of bases not matched to a gene: 8. This CDR3 is built from 15 residues. DNA for the CDR3: TGCGCCAGCAGCCTCACGGGGGGGCGAGGAGAGACCCAGTACTTC. This codes for CASSLTGGRGETQYF.

This clonotype was counted many times. The rearrangement links TRBV7-2 to TRBJ2-7; TRBD2 matches at 13 bases. Germline assignment: CDR1 SGHTA and CDR2 FQGNSA. V gave up 5 bases and J gave up 2 bases; unmatched junction bases: 3. The CDR3 consists of 15 residues. The CDR3 nucleotides read TGTGCCAGCAGCCTAGGGACTAGCGGGACCTACGAGCAGTACTTC. This translates into CASSLGTSGTYEQYF.

The sample holds a few counts of this clonotype. The chain carries TRBV11-2 and TRBJ2-3; D possibly corresponds to TRBD2 (5 bases). V shed 5 bases and J shed 1 base, with 16 bases lying between them. The CDR3 is 16 amino acids. The germline V gene has CDR1 SGHAT and CDR2 FQNNGV. The CDR3 DNA reads as TGTGCCAGCAGCCCCGGGCTGGGAGCGGGCACAGATACGCAGTATTTT. Translation: CASSPGLGAGTDTQYF.

This chain joins TRBV20-1 and TRBJ2-5; TRBD1 agrees at 9 bases. The J call could be wrong; TRBJ2-7 is a better fit for the DNA end. Germline V gene sequence: CDR1 DFQATT, CDR2 SNEGSKA (reference sequence). This CDR3 region has 15 residues. The CDR3 loop reads CSARSGGTGLGEQYF. The CDR3 region has the DNA TGCAGTGCTAGATCAGGAGGGACAGGGCTTGGCGAGCAGTACTTC.

This clonotype turned up a few times. The chain couples TRBV7-2 to TRBJ2-5; D call uncertain. Trimming removed 1 base from V and 0 bases from J, with 9 bases in between. The germline gives CDR1 SGHTA, CDR2 FQGNSA. The CDR3 runs 15 residues. The CDR3 DNA is TGTGCCAGCAGCTTAGTCCCGACCAACCAAGAGACCCAGTACTTC. This gives the protein CASSLVPTNQETQYF.

This chain connects TRBV28 to TRBJ2-3, with a tentative D call TRBD1 (5 bases). The length of the CDR3 is 14 residues. Germline V gene lookup returns CDR1 MDHEN and CDR2 SYDVKM. V was shortened by 4 bases and J by 1 base, with 9 bases between the two germline ends. CDR3 amino acids: CASSSRVRTDTQYF. In DNA form, the CDR3 reads TGTGCCAGCAGTTCCAGGGTTCGCACAGATACGCAGTATTTT.

This sequence joins TRBV2 and TRBJ2-3, with 8 positions matching TRBD1. Germline-derived CDR1 and CDR2 are SNHLY and FYNNEI. CDR3 length: 15 residues. V trimming: 7 bases; J trimming: 3 bases; junction bases outside the gene matches: 9. The CDR3: CASKGKDRATDTQYF. CDR3 sequence (DNA): TGTGCCAGCAAAGGGAAGGACAGGGCGACAGATACGCAGTATTTT. Complete variable domain (other parts from reference TRBV2 and TRBJ2-3): EPEVTQTPSHQVTQMGQEVILRCVPISNHLYFYWYRQILGQKVEFLVSFYNNEISEKSEIFDDQFSVERPDGSNFTLKIRSTKLEDSAMYFCASKGKDRATDTQYFGPGTRLTVL.

The chain combines TRBV4-3 with TRBJ2-5; TRBD1 aligns across 7 bases. The J call is uncertain, as TRBJ2-7 better fits the DNA end. Germline-derived CDR1 and CDR2 are LGHNA and YSLEER. This CDR3 is built from 14 residues. The CDR3 region is CASSQTQGTYEQYF. The CDR3 DNA is TGCGCCAGCAGCCAAACACAGGGGACCTACGAGCAGTACTTC.

This clonotype has only a few counts. V usage is TRBV7-2 and J usage is TRBJ2-5; 8 nucleotides align to TRBD2. CDR3 length: 14 residues. Germline trimming cut 6 bases from V and 3 bases from J; bases unmatched to any gene: 6. Germline V gene data show CDR1 as SGHTA and CDR2 as FQGNSA. The chain's CDR3 is CASSSISGKETQYF. The CDR3 region has the DNA TGTGCCAGCAGTTCGATTAGCGGGAAAGAGACCCAGTACTTC.

The J gene is TRBJ2-5, the V gene TRBV7-9; maybe TRBD1 (6 bases). CDR3 length: 14 amino acids. Germline CDR1 reads SEHNR; CDR2 reads FQNEAQ (reference sequence). V shed 4 bases and J shed 5 bases, with 14 bases lying between them. The CDR3, as DNA: TGTGCCAGCAGCTCCACAGGGTTAGGGGAGACCCAGTACTTC. It is translated as CASSSTGLGETQYF.

The rearrangement uses TRBV3-1 and TRBJ2-6; D may be TRBD1 (5 bases). This CDR3 region has 15 residues. Germline loops: CDR1 LGHDT, CDR2 YNNKEL (reference sequence). Trimming pared 3 bases from V and 0 bases from J, leaving 6 bases between. The CDR3 DNA is TGTGCCAGCAGCCAGACAGACTCTGGGGCCAACGTCCTGACTTTC. Its protein product is CASSQTDSGANVLTF.

Turning to this clonotype: This may be a read error, as it is one base from a much larger clone. The J gene is TRBJ2-1, the V gene TRBV3-1, with D hard to call. The tail of the sequence fits TRBJ2-7 better, so the J call may be wrong. The CDR3 is 14 residues long. Germline values: CDR1 LGHDT, CDR2 YNNKEL (reference sequence). CDR3 amino acids: CASSQGGSANEQYF. CDR3 bases: TGTGCCAGCAGCCAAGGTGGGTCCGCGAATGAGCAGTACTTC.